The next 22 T cell receptor beta chains were all read from a single sample in a study of metastatic and nonmetastatic thyroid tumors. There were no patients who had received any treatment before thyroid surgery. TCRdb re-clonotyped the PCR reads via MiXCR. The sample has more than 70,000 clones, around 7.8% seen once; the top ten hold 8.8%. The sequencing input was blood. The receptors were sampled from a female donor with papillary thyroid cancer or a benign thyroid nodule (not recorded which). Some clones in this sample may be carry-over from other donors' samples.

This clone was recorded at least ten times. The DNA for the CDR3 is TGCAGTGCTAGAGACAGGGGGACCTACGAGCAGTACTTC. This codes for CSARDRGTYEQYF. The J gene is TRBJ2-7, the V gene TRBV20-1; TRBD1 aligns across 7 bases. The CDR3 runs to 13 residues. Trimming took 0 bases from V and 2 from J; bases not matched to a gene: 1. The germline CDR1 and CDR2 sequences are DFQATT and SNEGSKA (reference sequence).

The chain links TRBV18 to TRBJ2-7, with D possibly being TRBD1 (5 bases). The germline CDR1 and CDR2 sequences are KGHSH and LQKENI. The CDR3 covers 14 residues. V lost 5 bases, J lost 0 bases, and 11 bases lay in between. The CDR3 region has the DNA TGTGCCAGCTCATTCAGCGACAGCTCCTACGAGCAGTACTTC. Translating gives CASSFSDSSYEQYF.

This clone was seen ten or more times. The genes are TRBV5-4 and TRBJ1-2; possible D gene TRBD1, 6 bases. This CDR3 spans 14 amino acids. Trimming removed 0 bases at V and 4 bases at J, with 10 bases between. Germline loops: CDR1 SGHNT, CDR2 YYREEE (reference sequence). Written as DNA, the CDR3 is TGTGCCAGCAGCTTGGAGGGGGGGCCCTATGGCTACACCTTC. The encoded protein is CASSLEGGPYGYTF.

This clone was observed a handful of times. The chain combines TRBV6-4 with TRBJ1-6; TRBD1 matches at 7 bases. The CDR3 totals 14 residues. The J segment lost 9 bases and the V segment lost 6 bases, leaving 8 bases of the junction unmatched. The germline V gene encodes CDR1 MRHNA and CDR2 SNTAGT. The CDR3 is CASSPTGDFSPLHF. The CDR3 DNA follows: TGTGCCAGCAGCCCAACAGGGGATTTTTCACCCCTCCACTTT.

This clone was detected a few times. Given a much more abundant clone one base away, this may be a read error. V gene TRBV19 combines with J gene TRBJ2-1; 8 bases align to TRBD2. The CDR3 consists of 14 residues. The ends lost 11 bases at V and 6 bases at J; junction bases unmatched: 12. Germline V CDR1 and CDR2: LNHDA, SQIVND (reference sequence). The CDR3 nucleotides are TGTGCCGGTTACGGACGGGAGGGTATCAATGAGCAGTTCTTC. Its translation is CAGYGREGINEQFF.

This clone showed up many times. The V and J genes are TRBV20-1 and TRBJ2-7, with TRBD2 as a possible D gene (5 bases). Germline CDR1 DFQATT, CDR2 SNEGSKA (reference sequence). The ends were cut back, 8 bases at V and 0 bases at J, with 14 bases in the middle. The CDR3 runs 13 residues. The CDR3 protein is CSCYRGSSYEQYF. DNA of the CDR3: TGCAGTTGCTACCGGGGAAGCTCCTACGAGCAGTACTTC.

This clone was counted many times. The chain uses TRBV5-1 and TRBJ2-3; 7 positions agree with TRBD2. The junction had 10 bases not matched to a gene; V was cut back by 3 bases and J by 3 bases. Germline V gene lookup returns CDR1 SGHRS and CDR2 YFSETQ. CDR3 length: 16 amino acids. For the CDR3, the DNA is TGCGCCAGCAGCTCCACCCCGCGGGGGACGACAGATACGCAGTATTTT. Its protein product is CASSSTPRGTTDTQYF.

This clone was observed many times. The V and J genes are TRBV6-1 and TRBJ2-7; D tentatively reads TRBD1 or TRBD2 (5 bases each). Trimming left V 6 bases short and J 4 bases short, with 16 bases between. CDR1 and CDR2 (germline): MNHNS, SASEGT. The CDR3 runs to 14 residues. The CDR3 nucleotides are TGTGCCAGCAGAAGGTACGGGACGCAATACGAGCAGTACTTC. This encodes CASRRYGTQYEQYF.

In its sample, this clone was seen many times. J is TRBJ2-1 and V is TRBV2, with 7 bases aligning to TRBD1. With 6 bases clipped from V and 3 bases from J, the junction kept 8 bases outside the gene matches. This CDR3 is built from 15 residues. Germline CDR1 is SNHLY and CDR2 is FYNNEI. The CDR3 protein is CASRAGTAIYNEQFF. The CDR3 nucleotides are TGTGCCAGCAGAGCCGGGACAGCTATCTACAATGAGCAGTTCTTC.

This clone appeared many times. The rearrangement uses TRBV14 and TRBJ1-6, with a tentative D call TRBD1 (5 bases). Germline CDR1 and CDR2: SGHDN and FVKESK. Trimming removed 0 bases from V and 7 bases from J, with 10 bases in between. CDR3 length: 15 amino acids. The CDR3 here is CASSQDVRTNSPLHF. CDR3 coding DNA: TGTGCCAGCAGCCAAGATGTTAGGACAAATTCACCCCTCCACTTT. Full variable domain (remainder filled in from reference TRBV14 and TRBJ1-6): EAGVTQFPSHSVIEKGQTVTLRCDPISGHDNLYWYRRVMGKEIKFLLHFVKESKQDESGMPNNRFLAERTGGTYSTLKVQPAELEDSGVYFCASSQDVRTNSPLHFGNGTRLTVT.

This clone appeared many times. The chain recombines TRBV9 with TRBJ1-6; the match to TRBD1 covers 8 bases. Looked up from germline, CDR1 is SGDLS and CDR2 is YYNGEE. This CDR3 is built from 14 residues. V trimming: 4 bases; J trimming: 7 bases; junction bases outside the gene matches: 4. The CDR3 spells CASSQTGDNSPLHF. CDR3 DNA sequence: TGTGCCAGCAGCCAGACAGGGGACAATTCACCCCTCCACTTT.

This clone has at least ten counts. This sequence joins TRBV9 and TRBJ2-3; 10 nucleotides line up with TRBD1. Germline CDR1 reads SGDLS; CDR2 reads YYNGEE. The junction had 6 bases not matched to a gene; V was cut back by 0 bases and J by 2 bases. CDR3 size: 17 residues. The DNA of the CDR3 is TGTGCCAGCAGCGTAGGTGGACAGGGGGTATTCACAGATACGCAGTATTTT. Translated, it gives CASSVGGQGVFTDTQYF.

The sample holds many counts of this clone. The genes are TRBV9 and TRBJ1-3, with a possible D match to TRBD1 (5 bases). Germline V CDR1 and CDR2: SGDLS, YYNGEE. The length of the CDR3 is 14 residues. Trimming removed 8 bases from V and 4 bases from J, with 16 bases in between. In DNA form, the CDR3 reads TGTGCCAGTTCTTACGGACATGTCGGAAACACCATATATTTT. Amino acids: CASSYGHVGNTIYF.

The sample holds many counts of this clone. V usage is TRBV6-4 and J usage is TRBJ1-5, with D possibly matching TRBD1 (5 bases). The CDR3 has 14 amino acids. The V gene lost 7 bases and the J gene lost 2 bases, with 12 bases spanning the gap. Germline assignment: CDR1 MRHNA and CDR2 SNTAGT. The CDR3 sequence is CASILGVRNQPQHF. Here the CDR3 DNA reads TGTGCCAGCATCCTGGGGGTCCGCAATCAGCCCCAGCATTTT.

There are many counts of this clone. This sequence joins TRBV27 and TRBJ1-2; D unclear. The CDR3 covers 13 residues. Germline loops: CDR1 MNHEY, CDR2 SMNVEV (reference sequence). V was shortened by 4 bases and J by 0 bases, with 6 bases between the two germline ends. The DNA of the CDR3 is TGTGCCAGCAGTTCCTCCCCTAACTATGGCTACACCTTC. Translation: CASSSSPNYGYTF.

Concerning this clone itself: This CDR3 is also generated by other DNA sequences in the sample. The chain uses TRBV30 and TRBJ2-5, with D unresolved. CDR1 and CDR2 from the germline V gene are GTSNPN and SVGIG (reference sequence). This CDR3 has 14 residues. V was cut by 0 bases and J by 4 bases, with 12 bases left in between. The CDR3 sequence: CAWSVLGSPETQYF. As DNA, the CDR3 is TGTGCCTGGAGTGTACTTGGCAGCCCAGAGACCCAGTACTTC.

In nucleotides, the CDR3 is TGTGCCTGGAGTGAGGGACAGGTGGGCACAGATACGCAGTATTTT. This translates into CAWSEGQVGTDTQYF. The V call is TRBV30, the J call TRBJ2-3; 8 bases align to TRBD1. Per germline, CDR1 GTSNPN and CDR2 SVGIG (reference sequence). V trimming: 1 base; J trimming: 1 base; junction bases outside the gene matches: 4. The CDR3 runs to 15 residues.

This clone was observed at least ten times. V gene TRBV6-1 combines with J gene TRBJ1-1; D gene uncertain. Germline V CDR1 and CDR2: MNHNS, SASEGT. This CDR3 spans 14 amino acids. V dropped 5 bases and J dropped 4 bases, with 14 bases sitting between them. The CDR3 here is CASSWRGFGTEAFF. The CDR3 DNA reads TGTGCCAGCAGTTGGCGGGGTTTCGGCACTGAAGCTTTCTTT.

This clone was found a few times. The chain combines TRBV11-2 with TRBJ1-6; the match to TRBD1 covers 9 bases. J was trimmed by 11 bases and V by 5 bases; bases with no gene match: 16. The V gene's germline CDR1 is SGHAT and CDR2 FQNNGV. The CDR3 sequence is 17 residues long. CDR3 DNA sequence: TGTGCCAGCAGCCAACCGCTTGGGACAGGGAGTCTAACACCCCTCCACTTT. Amino acids: CASSQPLGTGSLTPLHF.

There are many counts of this clone. This chain joins TRBV5-5 and TRBJ1-6; D unclear. There are 16 residues in the CDR3. In germline, CDR1 is SGHKS, CDR2 YYEKEE (reference sequence). Trimming pared 4 bases from V and 0 bases from J, leaving 11 bases between. CDR3 protein: CASSTGRSSYNSPLHF. CDR3 sequence (DNA): TGTGCCAGCAGCACTGGACGGAGCTCCTATAATTCACCCCTCCACTTT.

This clone has a count of ten or more. This rearrangement joins TRBV6-1 to TRBJ1-1, with TRBD1 matching over 10 bases. Germline trimming cut 6 bases from V and 6 bases from J; bases unmatched to any gene: 7. The CDR3 is made up of 14 amino acids. Looked up from germline, CDR1 is MNHNS and CDR2 is SASEGT. The CDR3 reads CASRGDRGESEAFF. Written as DNA, the CDR3 is TGTGCCAGCAGGGGGGACAGGGGAGAGTCTGAAGCTTTCTTT.

This clone was seen repeatedly, ten times or more. The chain employs TRBV19 and TRBJ2-3, with TRBD2 as a possible D gene (6 bases). From germline, CDR1 is LNHDA and CDR2 SQIVND (reference sequence). The ends were cut back, 5 bases at V and 6 bases at J, with 15 bases in the middle. There are 14 residues in the CDR3. CDR3 in amino acids: CASSEASARDTQYF. CDR3 coding DNA: TGTGCCAGTAGTGAGGCTAGCGCACGCGATACGCAGTATTTT.